One sample yielded the 10 T cell receptor beta chains listed below, sequenced in a study of beta chain features in type 1 diabetes. Study-level results: TCRB CDR3s were moderately but significantly shorter in Type 1 diabetes patients in all four CD4+ subsets.

Their cognate antigens are unknown. cDNA synthesis used the whole RNA isolate, giving expressed TCRB sequences. Method: immunoSEQ multiplex PCR; TCRdb's copy keeps in-frame clones and lacks some. This sample has 600,000 or so clones, with more than 13% found just once. The sequencing sample was made of naive CD4+ T cells from blood. All receptors derive from a man younger than 35 with type 1 diabetes.

This clone has a single count. The chain has TRBV9 and TRBJ2-5, with 9 bases identical to TRBD1. CDR3 size: 16 residues. V dropped 0 bases and J dropped 0; count of bases not matched to a gene: 3. Germline assignment: CDR1 SGDLS and CDR2 YYNGEE. CDR3 region: CASSVGGTGYQETQYF. The DNA of the CDR3 is TGTGCCAGCAGCGTAGGTGGGACAGGGTACCAAGAGACCCAGTACTTC.

This clone was observed a few times. J is TRBJ1-2 and V is TRBV28; D not resolved. Germline-derived CDR1 and CDR2 are MDHEN and SYDVKM. There are 11 residues in the CDR3. V gave up 3 bases and J gave up 7 bases, with 6 bases separating them. For the CDR3, the DNA is TGTGCCAGCAGTTTGAATCGTGGCTACACCTTC. Translating gives CASSLNRGYTF.

The chain has TRBV4-1 and TRBJ2-1; the D gene is possibly TRBD2 (5 bases). CDR1 MGHRA and CDR2 YSYEKL come from the germline V gene. This CDR3 comprises 15 residues. Trimming cost V 7 bases and J 2 bases, with 15 bases left between them. CDR3: CASTPNTGAYNEQFF. DNA of the CDR3: TGCGCCAGCACCCCAAACACCGGGGCCTACAATGAGCAGTTCTTC.

In its sample, this clone was seen a few times. The V call is TRBV5-6, the J call TRBJ1-4; no firm D call. V was shortened by 0 bases and J by 7 bases, with 13 bases between the two germline ends. The CDR3 has 15 residues. Germline lookup yields CDR1 SGHDT and CDR2 YYEEEE. Here the CDR3 reads CASSLGKDSGEKLFF. The CDR3 nucleotides read TGTGCCAGCAGCTTGGGCAAGGACTCAGGTGAAAAACTGTTTTTT.

V and J are TRBV7-5 and TRBJ1-5. TRBV7-5 is marked as a pseudogene. The CDR3 is 16 residues long. CDR3 in DNA: TGTGCCAGAAGCTCCCCCGGGGGGGAAGGGAGTCAGCCCCAGCATTTT. Its protein is CARSSPGGEGSQPQHF.

A few counts support this clone. V and J are TRBV9 and TRBJ2-2; D is unresolved. V was clipped by 0 bases and J by 4 bases, with 10 bases between them. The CDR3 totals 15 residues. Germline values: CDR1 SGDLS, CDR2 YYNGEE. In DNA, the CDR3 is TGTGCCAGCAGCGTAGTCGGCAGGTCCACCGGGGAGCTGTTTTTT. Translating it yields CASSVVGRSTGELFF. The whole variable domain, filled in from reference TRBV9 and TRBJ2-2, reads DSGVTQTPKHLITATGQRVTLRCSPRSGDLSVYWYQQSLDQGLQFLIQYYNGEERAKGNILERFSAQQFPDLHSELNLSSLELGDSALYFCASSVVGRSTGELFFGEGSRLTVL.

The CDR3: CASSPQGGAGQETQYF. As DNA, the CDR3 is TGCGCCAGCAGCCCACAGGGAGGGGCGGGCCAAGAGACCCAGTACTTC. The rearrangement links TRBV5-1 to TRBJ2-5; tentatively, D is TRBD2 (7 bases). The germline V gene has CDR1 SGHRS and CDR2 YFSETQ. The ends were cut back, 4 bases at V and 1 base at J, with 17 bases in the middle. This CDR3 contains 16 residues.

The genes are TRBV2 and TRBJ2-7; TRBD1 matches at 8 bases. The trim removed 3 bases at V and 3 bases at J, leaving 4 bases unmatched. The germline CDR1 and CDR2 sequences are SNHLY and FYNNEI. There are 14 residues in the CDR3. DNA for the CDR3: TGTGCCAGCAGTGACCAGGGGGCAGGCTACGAGCAGTACTTC. Translation: CASSDQGAGYEQYF.

The J gene is TRBJ2-1, the V gene TRBV20-1; no firm D call. The germline V and J ends were trimmed by 3 bases and 7 bases, with 4 bases remaining between them. The CDR3 spans 10 residues. Germline V CDR1 and CDR2: DFQATT, SNEGSKA (reference sequence). The CDR3 spells CSASPNEQFF. CDR3 in DNA: TGCAGTGCTAGTCCGAATGAGCAGTTCTTC.

To note about this clone: The sample has other DNA sequences that encode this CDR3 too. V gene TRBV30 combines with J gene TRBJ1-1, with a possible D match to TRBD1 (5 bases). Trimming cost V 2 bases and J 4 bases, with 11 bases left between them. Germline values: CDR1 GTSNPN, CDR2 SVGIG (reference sequence). The CDR3 is made up of 13 amino acids. The CDR3: CAWSRGAGTEAFF. CDR3 DNA: TGTGCCTGGAGTAGGGGCGCGGGCACTGAAGCTTTCTTT.